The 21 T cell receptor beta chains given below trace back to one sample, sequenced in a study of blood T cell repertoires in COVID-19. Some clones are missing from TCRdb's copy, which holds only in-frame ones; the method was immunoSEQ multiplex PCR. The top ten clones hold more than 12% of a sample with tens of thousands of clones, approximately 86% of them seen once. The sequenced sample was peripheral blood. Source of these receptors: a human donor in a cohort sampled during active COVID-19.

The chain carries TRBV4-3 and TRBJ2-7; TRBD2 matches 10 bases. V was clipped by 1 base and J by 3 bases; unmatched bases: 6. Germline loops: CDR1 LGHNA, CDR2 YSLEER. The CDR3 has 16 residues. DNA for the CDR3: TGCGCCAGCAGCCAAGCTCCTGGACTAGCGGTCTACGAGCAGTACTTC. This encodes CASSQAPGLAVYEQYF.

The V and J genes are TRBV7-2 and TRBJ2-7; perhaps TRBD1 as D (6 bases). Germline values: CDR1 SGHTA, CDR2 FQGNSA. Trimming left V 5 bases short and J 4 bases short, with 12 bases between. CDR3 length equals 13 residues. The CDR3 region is CASSPGQPYEQYF. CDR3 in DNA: TGTGCCAGCAGCCCCGGACAGCCATACGAGCAGTACTTC.

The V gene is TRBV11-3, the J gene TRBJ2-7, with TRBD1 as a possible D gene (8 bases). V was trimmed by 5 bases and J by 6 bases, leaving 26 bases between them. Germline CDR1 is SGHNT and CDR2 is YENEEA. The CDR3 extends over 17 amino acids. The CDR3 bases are TGTGCCAGCAGCCCCGGGACAGGCAAATACAGCGGGATCGAGCAGTACTTC. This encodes CASSPGTGKYSGIEQYF.

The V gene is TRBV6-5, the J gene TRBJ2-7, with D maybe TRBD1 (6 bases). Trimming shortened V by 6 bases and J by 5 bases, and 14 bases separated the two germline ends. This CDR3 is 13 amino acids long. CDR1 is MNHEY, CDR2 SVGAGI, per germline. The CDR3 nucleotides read TGTGCCAGCAGCGGACAGCTCCCCAACGAGCAGTACTTC. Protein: CASSGQLPNEQYF.

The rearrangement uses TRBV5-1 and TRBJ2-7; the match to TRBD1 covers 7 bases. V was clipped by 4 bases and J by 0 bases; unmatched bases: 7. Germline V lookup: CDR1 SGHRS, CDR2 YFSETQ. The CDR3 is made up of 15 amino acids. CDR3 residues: CASSEQTGSSYEQYF. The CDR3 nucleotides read TGCGCCAGCAGCGAACAGACAGGGAGCTCCTACGAGCAGTACTTC.

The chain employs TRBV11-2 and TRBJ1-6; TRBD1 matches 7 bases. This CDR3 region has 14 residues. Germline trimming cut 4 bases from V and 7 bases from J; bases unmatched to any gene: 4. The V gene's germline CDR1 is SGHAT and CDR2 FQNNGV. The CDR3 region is CASSSRTGNSPLHF. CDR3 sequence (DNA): TGTGCCAGCAGCTCGCGGACAGGAAATTCACCCCTCCACTTT.

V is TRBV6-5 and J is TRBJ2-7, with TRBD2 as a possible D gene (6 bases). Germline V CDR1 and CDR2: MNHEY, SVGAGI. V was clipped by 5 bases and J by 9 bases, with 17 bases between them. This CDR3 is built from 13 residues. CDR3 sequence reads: CASSITSPGRQYF. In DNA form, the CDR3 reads TGTGCCAGCAGTATTACTAGCCCCGGAAGGCAGTACTTC.

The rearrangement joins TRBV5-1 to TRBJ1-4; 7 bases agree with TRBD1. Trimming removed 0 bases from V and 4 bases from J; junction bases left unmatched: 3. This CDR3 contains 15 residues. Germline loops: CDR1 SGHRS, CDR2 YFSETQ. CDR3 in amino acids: CASSLEGARNEKLFF. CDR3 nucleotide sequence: TGCGCCAGCAGCTTGGAGGGGGCCCGTAATGAAAAACTGTTTTTT.

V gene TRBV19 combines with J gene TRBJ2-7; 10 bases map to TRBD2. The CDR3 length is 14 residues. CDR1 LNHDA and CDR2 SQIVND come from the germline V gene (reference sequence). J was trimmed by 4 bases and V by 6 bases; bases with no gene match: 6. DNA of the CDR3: TGTGCCAGTAGCCTAGCGGGAGAATCGTACGAGCAGTACTTC. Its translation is CASSLAGESYEQYF.

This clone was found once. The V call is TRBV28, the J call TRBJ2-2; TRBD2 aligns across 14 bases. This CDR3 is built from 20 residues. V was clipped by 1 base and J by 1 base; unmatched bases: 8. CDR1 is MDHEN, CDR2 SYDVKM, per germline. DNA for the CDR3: TGTGCCAGCAGTTTATTCCTGTTGACTAGCGGGAGGGTGAACACCGGGGAGCTGTTTTTT. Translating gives CASSLFLLTSGRVNTGELFF.

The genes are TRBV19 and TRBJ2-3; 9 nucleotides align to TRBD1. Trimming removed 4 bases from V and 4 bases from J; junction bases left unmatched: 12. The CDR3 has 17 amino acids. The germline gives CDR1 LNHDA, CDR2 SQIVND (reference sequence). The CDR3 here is CASSTHPGQGRADTQYF. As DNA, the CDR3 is TGTGCCAGTAGTACGCACCCGGGACAGGGTAGGGCAGATACGCAGTATTTT.

CDR3 DNA sequence: TGCGCCAGCAGTGGAGACCTGAGGGATACGCAGTATTTT. This codes for CASSGDLRDTQYF. The rearrangement joins TRBV10-1 to TRBJ2-3, with D unclear. The CDR3 has 13 amino acids. CDR1 WNHNN and CDR2 SYGVQD come from the germline V gene (reference sequence). V lost 4 bases and J lost 6, with 11 bases in between.

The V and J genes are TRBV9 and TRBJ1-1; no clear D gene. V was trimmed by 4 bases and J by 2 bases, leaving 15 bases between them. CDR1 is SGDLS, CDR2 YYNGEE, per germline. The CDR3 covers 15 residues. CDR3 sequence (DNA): TGTGCCAGCAGCCTAAACCCCGTTTCAAACACTGAAGCTTTCTTT. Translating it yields CASSLNPVSNTEAFF.

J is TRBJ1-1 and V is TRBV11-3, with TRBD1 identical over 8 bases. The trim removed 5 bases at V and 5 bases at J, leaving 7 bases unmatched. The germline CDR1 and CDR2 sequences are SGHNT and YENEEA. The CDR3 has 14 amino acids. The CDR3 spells CASSLFTGGTEAFF. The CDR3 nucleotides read TGTGCCAGCAGCCTGTTCACAGGGGGGACTGAAGCTTTCTTT.

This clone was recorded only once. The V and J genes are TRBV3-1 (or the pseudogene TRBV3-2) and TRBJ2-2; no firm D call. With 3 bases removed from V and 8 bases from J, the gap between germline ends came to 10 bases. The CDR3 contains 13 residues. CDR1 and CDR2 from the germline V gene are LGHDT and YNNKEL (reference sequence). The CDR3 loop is CASSHEYSGELFF. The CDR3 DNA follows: TGTGCCAGCAGCCATGAATACTCGGGGGAGCTGTTTTTT.

The CDR3 DNA is TGTGCCAGCAGCGAAGGGACAGGGGGCAGGGATGAGCAGTTCTTC. It encodes CASSEGTGGRDEQFF. J is TRBJ2-1 and V is TRBV11-3; 12 nucleotides agree with TRBD1. CDR3 length: 15 amino acids. Germline CDR1 is SGHNT and CDR2 is YENEEA. V shed 5 bases and J 8 bases; nucleotides not matched to a gene: 7.

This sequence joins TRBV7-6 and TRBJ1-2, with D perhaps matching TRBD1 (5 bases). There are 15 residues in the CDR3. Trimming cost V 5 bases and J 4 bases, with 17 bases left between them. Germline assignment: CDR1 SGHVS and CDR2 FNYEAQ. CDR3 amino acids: CASSPNPTGSYGYTF. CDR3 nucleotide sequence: TGTGCCAGCAGCCCAAACCCCACAGGTAGCTATGGCTACACCTTC.

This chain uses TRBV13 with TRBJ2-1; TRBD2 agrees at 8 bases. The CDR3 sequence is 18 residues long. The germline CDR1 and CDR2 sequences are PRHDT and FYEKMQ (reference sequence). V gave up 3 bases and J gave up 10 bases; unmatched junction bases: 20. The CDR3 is CASSFLSLDREGAGEQFF. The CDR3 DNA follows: TGTGCCAGCAGCTTTTTATCGCTCGATCGGGAGGGTGCGGGGGAGCAGTTCTTC.

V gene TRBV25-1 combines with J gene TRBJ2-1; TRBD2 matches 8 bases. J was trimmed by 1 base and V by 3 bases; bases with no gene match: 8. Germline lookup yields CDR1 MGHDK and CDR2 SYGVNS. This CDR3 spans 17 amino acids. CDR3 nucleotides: TGTGCCAGCAGTGACGGCATCGCGGGAGGTTCCTACAATGAGCAGTTCTTC. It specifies CASSDGIAGGSYNEQFF.

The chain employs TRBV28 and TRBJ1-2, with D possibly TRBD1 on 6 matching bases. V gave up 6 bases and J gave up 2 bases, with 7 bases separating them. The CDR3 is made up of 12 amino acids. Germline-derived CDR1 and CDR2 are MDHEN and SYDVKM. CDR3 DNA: TGTGCCAGCAGGAGGGGGAACTATGGCTACACCTTC. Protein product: CASRRGNYGYTF.

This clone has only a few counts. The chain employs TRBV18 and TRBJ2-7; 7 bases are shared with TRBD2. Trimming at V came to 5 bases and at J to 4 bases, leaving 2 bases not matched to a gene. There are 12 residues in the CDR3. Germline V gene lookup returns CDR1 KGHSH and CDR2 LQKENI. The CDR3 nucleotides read TGTGCCAGCTCAGCGGGAGAGTACGAGCAGTACTTC. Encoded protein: CASSAGEYEQYF.